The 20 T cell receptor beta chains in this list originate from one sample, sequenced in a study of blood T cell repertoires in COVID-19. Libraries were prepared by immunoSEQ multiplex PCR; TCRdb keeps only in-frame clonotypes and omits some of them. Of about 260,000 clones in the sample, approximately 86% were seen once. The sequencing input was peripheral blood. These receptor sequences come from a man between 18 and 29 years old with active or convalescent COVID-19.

This chain's CDR3 is CATAPQGRGSYNEQFF. In DNA form, the CDR3 reads TGTGCCACCGCTCCCCAGGGGAGGGGTTCCTACAATGAGCAGTTCTTC. This sequence joins TRBV24-1 and TRBJ2-1; TRBD2 might be the D (7 bases). This CDR3 is built from 16 residues. Trimming cost V 9 bases and J 1 base, with 18 bases left between them. The V gene's germline CDR1 is KGHDR and CDR2 SFDVKD.

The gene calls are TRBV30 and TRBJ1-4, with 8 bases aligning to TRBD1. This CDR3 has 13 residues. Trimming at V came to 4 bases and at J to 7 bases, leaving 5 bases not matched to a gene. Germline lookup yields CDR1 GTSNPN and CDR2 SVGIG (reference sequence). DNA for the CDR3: TGTGCCTGGAACAGGGGGGGAGCTGAAAAACTGTTTTTT. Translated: CAWNRGGAEKLFF.

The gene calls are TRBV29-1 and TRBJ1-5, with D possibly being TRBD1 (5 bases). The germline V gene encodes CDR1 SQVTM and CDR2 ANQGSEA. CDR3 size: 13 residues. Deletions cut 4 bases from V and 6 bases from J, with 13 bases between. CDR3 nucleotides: TGCAGCGTTGCGATAGGGGAAGGTCAGCCCCAGCATTTT. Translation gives CSVAIGEGQPQHF.

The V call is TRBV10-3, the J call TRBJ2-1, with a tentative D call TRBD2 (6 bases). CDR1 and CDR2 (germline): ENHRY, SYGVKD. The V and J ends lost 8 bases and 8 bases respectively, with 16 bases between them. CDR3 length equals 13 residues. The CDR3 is CAIRTWEDDEQFF. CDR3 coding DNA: TGTGCCATCCGAACTTGGGAGGACGATGAGCAGTTCTTC.

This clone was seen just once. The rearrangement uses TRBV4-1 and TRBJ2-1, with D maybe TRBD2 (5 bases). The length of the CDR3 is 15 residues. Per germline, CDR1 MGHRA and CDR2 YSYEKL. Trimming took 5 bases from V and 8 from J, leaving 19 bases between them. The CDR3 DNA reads TGCGCCAGCAGCTATGGTGACTACCAGATCGATGAGCAGTTCTTC. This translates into CASSYGDYQIDEQFF.

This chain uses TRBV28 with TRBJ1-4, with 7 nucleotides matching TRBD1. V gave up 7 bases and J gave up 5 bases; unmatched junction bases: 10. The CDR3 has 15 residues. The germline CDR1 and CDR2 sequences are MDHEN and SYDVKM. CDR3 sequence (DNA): TGTGCCAGCATGCTAGCGGGACAGTTAAATGAAAAACTGTTTTTT. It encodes CASMLAGQLNEKLFF. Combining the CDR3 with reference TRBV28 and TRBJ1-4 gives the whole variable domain DVKVTQSSRYLVKRTGEKVFLECVQDMDHENMFWYRQDPGLGLRLIYFSYDVKMKEKGDIPEGYSVSREKKERFSLILESASTNQTSMYLCASMLAGQLNEKLFFGSGTQLSVL.

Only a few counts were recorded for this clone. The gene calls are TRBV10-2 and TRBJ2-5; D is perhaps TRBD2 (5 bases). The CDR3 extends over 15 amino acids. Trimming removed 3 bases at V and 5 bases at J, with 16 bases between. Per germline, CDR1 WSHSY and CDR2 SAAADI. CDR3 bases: TGCGCCAGCAGTGATATAGCACGGACTGGGGAGACCCAGTACTTC. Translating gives CASSDIARTGETQYF.

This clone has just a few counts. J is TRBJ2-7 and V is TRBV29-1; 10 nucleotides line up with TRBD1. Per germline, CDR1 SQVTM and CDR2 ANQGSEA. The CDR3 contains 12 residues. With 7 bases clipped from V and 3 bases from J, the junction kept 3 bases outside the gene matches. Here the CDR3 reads CSAGTGDYEQYF. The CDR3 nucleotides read TGCAGCGCCGGGACAGGGGACTACGAGCAGTACTTC.

CDR3 protein: CASGITGSSYEQYF. The DNA for the CDR3 is TGTGCCAGCGGGATAACCGGGAGCTCCTACGAGCAGTACTTC. The chain recombines TRBV28 with TRBJ2-7; tentatively, D is TRBD2 (6 bases). Germline V gene data show CDR1 as MDHEN and CDR2 as SYDVKM. The ends were cut back, 8 bases at V and 0 bases at J, with 14 bases in the middle. The CDR3 contains 14 residues.

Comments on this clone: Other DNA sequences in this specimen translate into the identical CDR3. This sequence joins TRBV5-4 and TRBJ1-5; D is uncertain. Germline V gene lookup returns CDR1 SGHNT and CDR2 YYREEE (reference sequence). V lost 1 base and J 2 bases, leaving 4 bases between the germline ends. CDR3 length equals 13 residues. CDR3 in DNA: TGTGCCAGCAGCTTGCAGGGCAATCAGCCCCAGCATTTT. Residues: CASSLQGNQPQHF.

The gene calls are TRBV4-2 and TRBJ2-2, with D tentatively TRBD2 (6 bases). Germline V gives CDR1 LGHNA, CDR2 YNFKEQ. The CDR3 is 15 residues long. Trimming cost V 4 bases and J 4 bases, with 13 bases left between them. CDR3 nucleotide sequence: TGTGCCAGCAGCCGAACCGGGGGTGGCACCGGGGAGCTGTTTTTT. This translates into CASSRTGGGTGELFF.

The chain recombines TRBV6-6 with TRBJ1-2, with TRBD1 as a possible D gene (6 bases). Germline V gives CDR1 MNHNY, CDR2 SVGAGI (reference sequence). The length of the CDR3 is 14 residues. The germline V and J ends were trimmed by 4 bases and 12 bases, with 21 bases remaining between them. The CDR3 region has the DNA TGTGCCAGCAGTTTAGGGACCTACAGGGCGAAAGACACCTTC. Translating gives CASSLGTYRAKDTF.

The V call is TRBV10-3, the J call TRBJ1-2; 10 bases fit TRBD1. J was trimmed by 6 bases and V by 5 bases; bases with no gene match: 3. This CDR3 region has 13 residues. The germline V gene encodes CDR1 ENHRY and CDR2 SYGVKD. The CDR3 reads CAISLGTGDGYTF. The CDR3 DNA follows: TGTGCCATCAGTTTAGGGACAGGGGATGGCTACACCTTC.

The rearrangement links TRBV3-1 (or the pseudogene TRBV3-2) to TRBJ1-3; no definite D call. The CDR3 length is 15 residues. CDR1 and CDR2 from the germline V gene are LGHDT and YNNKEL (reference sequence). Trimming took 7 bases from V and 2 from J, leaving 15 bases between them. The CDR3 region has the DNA TGTGCCAGCACAGCGTCCCCCAGCACTGGAAACACCATATATTTT. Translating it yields CASTASPSTGNTIYF.

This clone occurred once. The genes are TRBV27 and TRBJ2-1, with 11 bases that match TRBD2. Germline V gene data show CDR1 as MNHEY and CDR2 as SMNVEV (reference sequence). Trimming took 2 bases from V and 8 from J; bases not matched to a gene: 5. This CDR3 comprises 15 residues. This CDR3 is CASSLGSGRGYEQFF. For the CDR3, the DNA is TGTGCCAGCAGTTTAGGTAGCGGGAGGGGATATGAGCAGTTCTTC.

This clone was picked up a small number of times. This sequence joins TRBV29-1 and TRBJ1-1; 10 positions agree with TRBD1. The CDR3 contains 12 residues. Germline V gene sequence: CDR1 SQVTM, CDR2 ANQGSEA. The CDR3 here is CSASDRGAEAFF. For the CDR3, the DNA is TGCAGTGCTTCGGACAGGGGGGCTGAAGCTTTCTTT.

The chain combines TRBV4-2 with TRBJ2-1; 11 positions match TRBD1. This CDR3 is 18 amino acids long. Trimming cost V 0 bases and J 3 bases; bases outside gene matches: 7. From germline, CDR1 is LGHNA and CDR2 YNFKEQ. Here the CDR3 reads CASSQDPTGTGGYNEQFF. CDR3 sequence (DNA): TGTGCCAGCAGCCAAGATCCGACCGGGACAGGGGGCTACAATGAGCAGTTCTTC.

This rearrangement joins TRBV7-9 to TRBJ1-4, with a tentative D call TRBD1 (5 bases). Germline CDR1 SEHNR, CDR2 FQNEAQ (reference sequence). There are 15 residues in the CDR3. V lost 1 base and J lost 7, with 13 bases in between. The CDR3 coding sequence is TGTGCCAGCAGCTTAGTAGGGGAAGTAGGTGAAAAACTGTTTTTT. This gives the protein CASSLVGEVGEKLFF.

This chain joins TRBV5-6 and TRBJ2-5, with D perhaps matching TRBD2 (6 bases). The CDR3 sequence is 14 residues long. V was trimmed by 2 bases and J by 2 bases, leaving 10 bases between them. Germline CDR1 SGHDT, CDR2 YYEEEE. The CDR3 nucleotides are TGTGCCAGCAGCTTACTAGCAATGCAAGAGACCCAGTACTTC. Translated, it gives CASSLLAMQETQYF.

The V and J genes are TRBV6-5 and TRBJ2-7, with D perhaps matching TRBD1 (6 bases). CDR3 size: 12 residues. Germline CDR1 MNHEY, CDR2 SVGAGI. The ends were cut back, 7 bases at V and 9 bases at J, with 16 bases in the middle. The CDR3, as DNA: TGTGCCAGCAATCTAGACGTGGGGGCGCAGTACTTC. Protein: CASNLDVGAQYF.